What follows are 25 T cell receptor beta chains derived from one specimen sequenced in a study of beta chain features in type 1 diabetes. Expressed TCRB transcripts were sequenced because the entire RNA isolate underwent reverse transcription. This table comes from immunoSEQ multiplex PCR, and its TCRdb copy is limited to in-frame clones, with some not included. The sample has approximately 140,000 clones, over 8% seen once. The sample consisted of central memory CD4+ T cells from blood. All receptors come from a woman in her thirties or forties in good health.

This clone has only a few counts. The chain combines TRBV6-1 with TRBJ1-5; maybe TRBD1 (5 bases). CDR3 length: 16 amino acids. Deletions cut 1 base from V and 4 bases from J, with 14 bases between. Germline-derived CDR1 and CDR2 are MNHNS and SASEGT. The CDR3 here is CASSEGVGGGNQPQHF. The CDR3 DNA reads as TGTGCCAGCAGTGAAGGAGTGGGCGGGGGGAATCAGCCCCAGCATTTT.

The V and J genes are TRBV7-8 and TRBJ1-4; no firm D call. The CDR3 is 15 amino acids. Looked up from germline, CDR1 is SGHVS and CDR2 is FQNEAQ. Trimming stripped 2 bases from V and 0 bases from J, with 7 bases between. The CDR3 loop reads CASSLQRSTNEKLFF. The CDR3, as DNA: TGTGCCAGCAGCTTACAGCGCTCAACTAATGAAAAACTGTTTTTT.

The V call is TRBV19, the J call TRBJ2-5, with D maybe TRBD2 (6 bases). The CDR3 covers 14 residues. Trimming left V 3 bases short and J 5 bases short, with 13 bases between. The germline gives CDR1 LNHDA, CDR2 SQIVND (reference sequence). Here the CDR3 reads CASSISGLSETQYF. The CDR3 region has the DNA TGTGCCAGTAGTATTTCAGGACTATCTGAGACCCAGTACTTC.

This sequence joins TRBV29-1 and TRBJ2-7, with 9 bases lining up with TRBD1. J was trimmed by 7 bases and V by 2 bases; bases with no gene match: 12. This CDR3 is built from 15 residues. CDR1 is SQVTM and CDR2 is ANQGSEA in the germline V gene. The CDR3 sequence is CSVEKGATGGSEQYF. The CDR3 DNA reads TGCAGCGTTGAAAAGGGAGCGACAGGGGGATCGGAGCAGTACTTC.

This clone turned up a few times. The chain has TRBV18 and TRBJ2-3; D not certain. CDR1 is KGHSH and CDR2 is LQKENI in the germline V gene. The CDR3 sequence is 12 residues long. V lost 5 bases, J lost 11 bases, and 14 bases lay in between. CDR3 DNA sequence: TGTGCCAGCTCATCCACCCAGGCTGGGCAGTATTTT. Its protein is CASSSTQAGQYF.

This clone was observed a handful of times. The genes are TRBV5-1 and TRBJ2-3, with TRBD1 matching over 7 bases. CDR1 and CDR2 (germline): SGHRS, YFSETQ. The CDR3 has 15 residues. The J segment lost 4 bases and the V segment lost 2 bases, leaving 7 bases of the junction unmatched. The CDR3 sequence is CASSLSTGLSDTQYF. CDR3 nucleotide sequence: TGCGCCAGCAGCTTATCGACAGGGCTTTCAGATACGCAGTATTTT.

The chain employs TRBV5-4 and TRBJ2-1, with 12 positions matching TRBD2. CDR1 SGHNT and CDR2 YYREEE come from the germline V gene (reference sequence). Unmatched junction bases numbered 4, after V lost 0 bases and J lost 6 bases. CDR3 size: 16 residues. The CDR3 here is CASSLVGTSGRNEQFF. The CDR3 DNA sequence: TGTGCCAGCAGCTTGGTTGGGACTAGCGGGCGCAATGAGCAGTTCTTC.

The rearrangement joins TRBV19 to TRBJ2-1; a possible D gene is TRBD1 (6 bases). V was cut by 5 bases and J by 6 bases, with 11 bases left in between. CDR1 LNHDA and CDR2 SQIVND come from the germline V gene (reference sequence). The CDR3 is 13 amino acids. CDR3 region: CASSFTGSNEQFF. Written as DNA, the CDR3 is TGTGCCAGTAGTTTCACAGGGTCCAATGAGCAGTTCTTC.

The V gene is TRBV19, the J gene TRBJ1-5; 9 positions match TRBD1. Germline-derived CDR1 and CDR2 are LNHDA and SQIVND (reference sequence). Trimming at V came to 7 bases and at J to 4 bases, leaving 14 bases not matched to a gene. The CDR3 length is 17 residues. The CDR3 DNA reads TGTGCCAGTACTCTTGGACAGGGGAGCAGGGGTAATCAGCCCCAGCATTTT. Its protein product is CASTLGQGSRGNQPQHF.

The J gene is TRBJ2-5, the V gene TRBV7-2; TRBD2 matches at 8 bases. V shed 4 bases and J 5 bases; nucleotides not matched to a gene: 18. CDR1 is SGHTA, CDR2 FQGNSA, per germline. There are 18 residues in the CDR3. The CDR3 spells CASSSYTLLSGGVETQYF. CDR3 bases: TGTGCCAGCAGCTCCTACACTCTGTTGAGCGGGGGAGTGGAGACCCAGTACTTC.

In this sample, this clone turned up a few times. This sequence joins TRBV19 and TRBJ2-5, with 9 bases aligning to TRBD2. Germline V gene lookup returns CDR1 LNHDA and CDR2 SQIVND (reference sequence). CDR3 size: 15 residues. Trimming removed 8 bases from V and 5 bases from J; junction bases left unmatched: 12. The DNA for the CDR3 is TGTGCCAGTTCTACCCAGCGGGGGGAACGGGAGACCCAGTACTTC. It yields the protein CASSTQRGERETQYF.

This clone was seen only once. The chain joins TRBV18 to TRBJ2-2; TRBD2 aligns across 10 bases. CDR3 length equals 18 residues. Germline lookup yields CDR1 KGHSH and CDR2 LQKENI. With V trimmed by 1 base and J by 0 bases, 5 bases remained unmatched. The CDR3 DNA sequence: TGTGCCAGCTCACCACAGATAGCGGGGGGACCGAACACCGGGGAGCTGTTTTTT. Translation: CASSPQIAGGPNTGELFF.

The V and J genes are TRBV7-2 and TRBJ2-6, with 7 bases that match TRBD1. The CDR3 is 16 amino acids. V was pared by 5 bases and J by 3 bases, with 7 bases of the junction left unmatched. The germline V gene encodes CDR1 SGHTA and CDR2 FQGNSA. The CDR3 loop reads CASSNSDRVGANVLTF. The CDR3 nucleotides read TGTGCCAGCAGCAACTCCGACAGGGTTGGGGCCAACGTCCTGACTTTC.

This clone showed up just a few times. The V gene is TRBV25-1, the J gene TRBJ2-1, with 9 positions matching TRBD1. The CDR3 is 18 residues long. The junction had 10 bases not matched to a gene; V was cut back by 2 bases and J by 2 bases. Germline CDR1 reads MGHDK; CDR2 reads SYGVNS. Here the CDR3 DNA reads TGTGCCAGCAGTGAAACAAAATATGGACAGGGGCCCTACAATGAGCAGTTCTTC. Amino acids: CASSETKYGQGPYNEQFF.

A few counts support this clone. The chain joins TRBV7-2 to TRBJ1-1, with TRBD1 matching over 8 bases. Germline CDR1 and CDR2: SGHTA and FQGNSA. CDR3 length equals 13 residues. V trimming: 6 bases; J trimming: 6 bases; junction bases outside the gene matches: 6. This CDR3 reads CASSDRGNAEAFF. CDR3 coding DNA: TGTGCCAGCAGTGACAGGGGTAACGCTGAAGCTTTCTTT.

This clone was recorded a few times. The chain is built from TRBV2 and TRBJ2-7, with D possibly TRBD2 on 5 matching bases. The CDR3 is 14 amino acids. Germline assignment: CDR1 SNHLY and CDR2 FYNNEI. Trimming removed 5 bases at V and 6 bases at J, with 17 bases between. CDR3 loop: CASSYLAGEGEQYF. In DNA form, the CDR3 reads TGTGCCAGCAGTTATTTGGCGGGTGAAGGCGAGCAGTACTTC.

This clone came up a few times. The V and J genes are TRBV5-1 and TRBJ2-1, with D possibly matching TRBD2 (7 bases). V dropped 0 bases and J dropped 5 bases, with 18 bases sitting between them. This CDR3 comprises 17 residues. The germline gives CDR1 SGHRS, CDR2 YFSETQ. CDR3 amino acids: CASSLGVTGGGNNEQFF. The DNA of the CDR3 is TGCGCCAGCAGCTTGGGGGTGACGGGCGGGGGCAACAATGAGCAGTTCTTC.

Here the CDR3 DNA reads TGCGCCAGCAGCCAAGTGACAGCGAACACTGAAGCTTTCTTT. Protein: CASSQVTANTEAFF. This chain connects TRBV4-3 to TRBJ1-1; tentatively, D is TRBD1 (5 bases). Trimming shortened V by 1 base and J by 1 base, and 7 bases separated the two germline ends. Looked up from germline, CDR1 is LGHNA and CDR2 is YSLEER. CDR3 length: 14 residues.

CDR3 loop: CASSLVAGGFGEQFF. CDR3 coding DNA: TGTGCCAGCAGCTTAGTGGCGGGGGGGTTCGGTGAGCAGTTCTTC. This sequence joins TRBV11-3 and TRBJ2-1; TRBD2 matches 9 bases. There are 15 residues in the CDR3. The V gene's germline CDR1 is SGHNT and CDR2 YENEEA. V shed 1 base and J 9 bases; nucleotides not matched to a gene: 7. Using reference TRBV11-3 and TRBJ2-1 for the parts outside the CDR3, the full variable domain is EAGVVQSPRYKIIEKKQPVAFWCNPISGHNTLYWYLQNLGQGPELLIRYENEEAVDDSQLPKDRFSAERLKGVDSTLKIQPAELGDSAVYLCASSLVAGGFGEQFFGPGTRLTVL.

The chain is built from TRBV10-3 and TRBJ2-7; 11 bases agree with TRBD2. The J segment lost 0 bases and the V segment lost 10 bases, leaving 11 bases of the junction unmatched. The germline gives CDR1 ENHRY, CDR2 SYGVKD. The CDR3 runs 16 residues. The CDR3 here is CATVATSGGPSYEQYF. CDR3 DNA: TGTGCCACCGTTGCCACTAGCGGGGGACCCTCCTACGAGCAGTACTTC.

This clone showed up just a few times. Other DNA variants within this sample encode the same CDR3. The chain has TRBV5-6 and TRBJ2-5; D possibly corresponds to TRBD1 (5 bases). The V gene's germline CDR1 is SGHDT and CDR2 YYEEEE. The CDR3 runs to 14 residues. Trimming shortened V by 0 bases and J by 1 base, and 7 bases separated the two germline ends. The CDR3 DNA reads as TGTGCCAGCAGCTTGGGCCAGGGCCAAGAGACCCAGTACTTC. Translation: CASSLGQGQETQYF.

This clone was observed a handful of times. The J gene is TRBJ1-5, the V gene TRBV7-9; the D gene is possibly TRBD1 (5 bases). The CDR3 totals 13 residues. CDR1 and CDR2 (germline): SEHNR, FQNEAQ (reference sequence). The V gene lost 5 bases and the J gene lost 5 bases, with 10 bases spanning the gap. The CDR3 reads CASSPQGDQPQHF. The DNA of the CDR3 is TGTGCCAGCAGCCCCCAGGGCGATCAGCCCCAGCATTTT. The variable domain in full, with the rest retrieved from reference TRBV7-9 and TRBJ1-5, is DTGVSQNPRHKITKRGQNVTFRCDPISEHNRLYWYRQTLGQGPEFLTYFQNEAQLEKSRLLSDRFSAERPKGSFSTLEIQRTEQGDSAMYLCASSPQGDQPQHFGDGTRLSIL.

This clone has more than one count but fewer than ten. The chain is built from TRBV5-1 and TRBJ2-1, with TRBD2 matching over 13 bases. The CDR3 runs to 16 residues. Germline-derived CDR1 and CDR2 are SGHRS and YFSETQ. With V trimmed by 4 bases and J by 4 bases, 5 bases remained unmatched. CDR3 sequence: CASSPGTSGDYNEQFF. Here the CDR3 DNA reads TGCGCCAGCAGCCCCGGGACTAGCGGGGATTACAATGAGCAGTTCTTC.

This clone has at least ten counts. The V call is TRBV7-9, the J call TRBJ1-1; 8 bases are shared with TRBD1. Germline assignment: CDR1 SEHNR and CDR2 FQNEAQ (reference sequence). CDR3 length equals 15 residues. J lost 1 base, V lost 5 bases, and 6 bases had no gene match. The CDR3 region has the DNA TGTGCCAGCAGCGCCGCGGACAGGGCGAACACTGAAGCTTTCTTT. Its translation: CASSAADRANTEAFF. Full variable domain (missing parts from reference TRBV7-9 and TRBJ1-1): DTGVSQNPRHKITKRGQNVTFRCDPISEHNRLYWYRQTLGQGPEFLTYFQNEAQLEKSRLLSDRFSAERPKGSFSTLEIQRTEQGDSAMYLCASSAADRANTEAFFGQGTRLTVV.

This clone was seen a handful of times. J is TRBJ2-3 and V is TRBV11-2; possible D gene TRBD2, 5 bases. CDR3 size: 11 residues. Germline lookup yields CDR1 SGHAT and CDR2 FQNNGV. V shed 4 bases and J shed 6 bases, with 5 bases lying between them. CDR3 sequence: CASSSGDTQYF. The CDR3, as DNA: TGTGCCAGCAGCTCGGGGGATACGCAGTATTTT.